The present T cell receptor beta chain was sequenced within a study of T cell clones after liver transplantation. Study in general: Until 12-24 months post-transplant, subjects got standard immunosuppression and no induction. Tolerant meant at least one year fully off immunosuppression without liver enzymes above twice normal.

The CDR3 totals 12 residues. The germline V gene has CDR1 MDHEN and CDR2 SYDVKM. Trimming left V 2 bases short and J 9 bases short, with 8 bases between. TCRbeta sequences of proliferating CFSE-low MLR cells were labeled alloreactive. Pre-transplant recipient cells met graft donor PBMCs, splenocytes, lymph-node cells, or third-party PBMCs. Regarding the study as a whole: Circulating graft-donor-reactive CD4 TCRbeta sequences fell significantly post-transplant in 5 of 8 subjects.

This table comes from immunoSEQ multiplex PCR, and its TCRdb copy is limited to in-frame clones, with some not included. The table lists around 2,000 clones, around a third of them singletons. As for this clone: Its antigen is as yet unknown.

The chain employs TRBV28 and TRBJ1-5; D is perhaps TRBD1 (5 bases). Sequences were obtained from CD8+ T cells from cultured PBMCs. The TCR was taken from a human patient who received a liver transplant. Some T cells may be supplied by the graft donor. CDR3 in amino acids: CASSLQRGPQHF. The CDR3 bases are TGTGCCAGCAGTTTACAGAGGGGGCCCCAGCATTTT.